Each of the 10 T cell receptor beta chains below was sequenced from the same sample in a study of blood T cell repertoires in COVID-19. Sequencing was performed with immunoSEQ multiplex PCR; in TCRdb, only in-frame clones are kept and a portion is missing. The profile shows about 360,000 clones, roughly 86% of them singletons. Material: peripheral blood. All receptors come from a human donor with acute or convalescent COVID-19. The donor label of this sample is uncertain.

V gene TRBV27 combines with J gene TRBJ2-1; 10 positions match TRBD1. CDR1 is MNHEY and CDR2 is SMNVEV in the germline V gene (reference sequence). V shed 7 bases, J shed 6 bases, and the junction held 9 bases outside the gene matches. This CDR3 spans 15 amino acids. The CDR3 DNA is TGTGCCAGCACAGGCCAGGACAGGGGGTTCAATGAGCAGTTCTTC. Its translation: CASTGQDRGFNEQFF.

V is TRBV2 and J is TRBJ2-7; 11 nucleotides agree with TRBD2. There are 15 residues in the CDR3. V lost 1 base to trimming and J lost 3 bases; unmatched junction nucleotides: 2. Germline V gene data show CDR1 as SNHLY and CDR2 as FYNNEI. The CDR3 reads CASSEGTSGGYEQYF. DNA for the CDR3: TGTGCCAGCAGTGAAGGTACTAGCGGGGGCTACGAGCAGTACTTC.

The rearrangement joins TRBV20-1 to TRBJ2-7, with a tentative D call TRBD2 (5 bases). V was trimmed by 0 bases and J by 7 bases, leaving 7 bases between them. CDR3 length equals 11 residues. The germline V gene encodes CDR1 DFQATT and CDR2 SNEGSKA (reference sequence). DNA of the CDR3: TGCAGTGCTAGAGATAGGAGGGAGCAGTACTTC. Amino acid sequence: CSARDRREQYF.

The chain couples TRBV10-2 to TRBJ1-2; D possibly corresponds to TRBD1 (5 bases). Germline CDR1 is WSHSY and CDR2 is SAAADI. With 4 bases removed from V and 2 bases from J, the gap between germline ends came to 11 bases. The CDR3 runs 14 residues. The CDR3 coding sequence is TGCGCCAGCAGTGTGGGGCAGGAAAACTATGGCTACACCTTC. Protein product: CASSVGQENYGYTF.

The gene calls are TRBV2 and TRBJ1-5; 7 positions agree with TRBD1. The CDR3 consists of 15 residues. V shed 5 bases and J 7 bases; nucleotides not matched to a gene: 11. CDR1 and CDR2 from the germline V gene are SNHLY and FYNNEI. CDR3 protein: CASSFFPGQAQPQHF. The DNA of the CDR3 is TGTGCCAGCAGTTTTTTTCCAGGACAGGCACAGCCCCAGCATTTT.

A remark on this clone: Different DNA sequences within this sample yield the same CDR3. In nucleotides, the CDR3 is TGTGCCACCAGCAGAGGAAGCGGGGGAACCGGGGAGCTGTTTTTT. This gives the protein CATSRGSGGTGELFF. V and J are TRBV15 and TRBJ2-2, with 8 bases fitting TRBD2. This CDR3 has 15 residues. V gave up 1 base and J gave up 5 bases; unmatched junction bases: 3. Germline CDR1 and CDR2: LNHNV and YYDKDF (reference sequence). The whole variable domain, remainder taken from reference TRBV15 and TRBJ2-2, is DAMVIQNPRYQVTQFGKPVTLSCSQTLNHNVMYWYQQKSSQAPKLLFHYYDKDFNNEADTPDNFQSRRPNTSFCFLDIRSPGLGDTAMYLCATSRGSGGTGELFFGEGSRLTVL.

Remarks on this clone: The sample carries other DNA sequences with the same CDR3. The chain couples TRBV18 to TRBJ2-5; tentatively, D is TRBD2 (5 bases). Germline V gives CDR1 KGHSH, CDR2 LQKENI. Trimming removed 3 bases from V and 2 bases from J, with 7 bases in between. There are 13 residues in the CDR3. The CDR3 sequence: CASSPGLQETQYF. The CDR3 coding sequence is TGTGCCAGCTCACCTGGACTGCAAGAGACCCAGTACTTC.

The genes are TRBV10-3 and TRBJ1-6; a weak D match, TRBD1 (6 bases). CDR1 is ENHRY and CDR2 is SYGVKD in the germline V gene. Trimming cost V 3 bases and J 7 bases, with 19 bases left between them. CDR3 length: 17 residues. DNA of the CDR3: TGTGCCATCAGTGAATTGGGACATCGGCAGCAAAATTCACCCCTCCACTTT. Translated: CAISELGHRQQNSPLHF.

This clone was found a few times. V usage is TRBV18 and J usage is TRBJ2-7; a weak D match, TRBD1 (6 bases). V was pared by 2 bases and J by 0 bases, with 8 bases between. The CDR3 spans 14 residues. Germline-derived CDR1 and CDR2 are KGHSH and LQKENI. CDR3 sequence (DNA): TGTGCCAGCTCACCAGGGGGCAACTCCTACGAGCAGTACTTC. Translated, it gives CASSPGGNSYEQYF.

V and J are TRBV10-3 and TRBJ2-2, with D tentatively TRBD2 (5 bases). The V end was cut by 6 bases, the J end by 7 bases, with 18 bases between. CDR3 length: 15 amino acids. Germline loops: CDR1 ENHRY, CDR2 SYGVKD. The CDR3 reads CAISDVGQEVGELFF. The CDR3 DNA is TGTGCCATCAGCGATGTGGGCCAGGAGGTCGGGGAGCTGTTTTTT.